Listed below are T cell receptor beta chains from one sample, sequenced in a study of blood T cell repertoires in COVID-19. Only in-frame clones appear in the TCRdb table, and some are missing; sequencing was by immunoSEQ multiplex PCR. The table has 130,000 to 150,000 clones, over 70% seen once. Sequencing used PBMCs or T cells enriched from blood (not recorded which). These receptors all come from a man aged 55-75 years who had recovered from COVID-19. The CDR3 runs from the conserved cysteine through the conserved F or W. D genes are given only for firm matches. Some rows mark clone size as missing; the rest say once, few, many or name a class of expanded clone.

abundance	v_gene	d_gene	j_gene	CDR3aa	CDR3nt
-	TRBV12-3/TRBV12-4	-	TRBJ1-5	CASSFGNNQPQHF	TGTGCCAGCAGTTTCGGGAACAATCAGCCCCAGCATTTT
-	TRBV2	-	TRBJ1-5	CASRGETGQPQHF	TGTGCCAGCAGGGGAGAGACTGGGCAGCCCCAGCATTTT
-	TRBV5-1	TRBD1	TRBJ1-1	CASTLQGANTEAFF	TGCGCCAGCACCCTTCAGGGGGCGAACACTGAAGCTTTCTTT
-	TRBV28	-	TRBJ2-1	CASSQDNRVEQFF	TGTGCCAGCAGTCAAGATAACCGGGTGGAGCAGTTCTTC
-	TRBV27	-	TRBJ1-3	CASSPSLTDSGNTIYF	TGTGCCAGCAGTCCATCCCTGACAGACTCTGGAAACACCATATATTTT
-	TRBV2	-	TRBJ1-1	CASRREGGTEAFF	TGTGCCAGTCGGAGGGAGGGAGGCACTGAAGCTTTCTTT
-	TRBV15	TRBD2	TRBJ2-6	CATSRHPGTSGGLPRTGANVLTF	TGTGCCACCAGCAGACATCCCGGGACTAGCGGGGGGCTCCCTAGGACTGGGGCCAACGTCCTGACTTTC
-	TRBV12-3/TRBV12-4	-	TRBJ1-1	CASSSDTNTEAFF	TGTGCCAGCAGCTCCGACACGAACACTGAAGCTTTCTTT
few	TRBV30	TRBD2	TRBJ2-3	CAWTGAGVTDTQYF	TGTGCCTGGACGGGCGCGGGGGTTACAGATACGCAGTATTTT
-	TRBV29-1	-	TRBJ1-1	CSVARSRGTEAFF	TGCAGCGTTGCGAGGTCTAGGGGCACTGAAGCTTTCTTT
-	TRBV10-3	TRBD1	TRBJ2-7	CAIRGTGVYEQYF	TGTGCCATCAGAGGGACAGGGGTTTACGAGCAGTACTTC
once	TRBV10-2	-	TRBJ1-6	CASSEAWGQSHGSYNSPLHF	TGCGCCAGCAGTGAGGCCTGGGGGCAGAGCCACGGCTCCTATAATTCACCCCTCCACTTT
-	TRBV2	-	TRBJ1-1	CASSTRRRQTNTEAFF	TGTGCCAGCAGTACCCGTCGGAGGCAGACGAACACTGAAGCTTTCTTT
medium-sized	TRBV2	-	TRBJ2-1	CASSARVPYNEQFF	TGTGCCAGCAGTGCCAGGGTCCCCTACAATGAGCAGTTCTTC
few	TRBV10-3	-	TRBJ1-1	CAISRRENTEAFF	TGTGCCATCAGTCGCAGGGAAAACACTGAAGCTTTCTTT
-	TRBV29-1	TRBD2	TRBJ2-4	CSVEKGGENIQYF	TGCAGCGTTGAAAAGGGAGGGGAAAACATTCAGTACTTC
-	TRBV19	TRBD2	TRBJ2-2	CASSIGRAPTGELFF	TGTGCCAGTAGTATCGGGAGGGCTCCCACCGGGGAGCTGTTTTTT
-	TRBV28	-	TRBJ1-1	CASSPPRAGGTEAFF	TGTGCCAGCAGTCCTCCCAGAGCGGGCGGCACTGAAGCTTTCTTT
-	TRBV5-6	-	TRBJ2-2	CASSLVGATGELFF	TGTGCCAGCAGCTTGGTTGGGGCAACCGGGGAGCTGTTTTTT
few	TRBV19	-	TRBJ1-4	CASSISSWQGGEKLFF	TGTGCCAGTAGTATATCCTCGTGGCAGGGCGGTGAAAAACTGTTTTTT
-	TRBV4-2	-	TRBJ2-1	CASSDPADSSYNEQFF	TGTGCCAGCAGCGACCCAGCGGACAGCTCCTACAATGAGCAGTTCTTC
-	TRBV3-1/TRBV3-2	-	TRBJ2-3	CASSQGQISTDTQYF	TGTGCCAGCAGCCAAGGTCAGATTAGCACAGATACGCAGTATTTT
once	TRBV5-1	TRBD2	TRBJ2-1	CASSDGTTNEQFF	TGCGCCAGCAGCGACGGGACTACCAATGAGCAGTTCTTC
-	TRBV28	TRBD2	TRBJ2-7	CASSSPTAGGYSYEQYF	TGTGCCAGCAGCTCTCCTACAGCGGGAGGGTACTCCTACGAGCAGTACTTC
few	TRBV2	TRBD1	TRBJ2-7	CASSSLTGKSYEQYF	TGTGCCAGCAGTTCCTTGACAGGGAAATCCTACGAGCAGTACTTC
-	TRBV5-4	TRBD1	TRBJ1-1	CASSKGQGTEAFF	TGTGCCAGCAGCAAGGGACAGGGGACTGAAGCTTTCTTT
-	TRBV30	-	TRBJ1-5	CAWSGGNQPQHF	TGTGCCTGGAGTGGAGGTAATCAGCCCCAGCATTTT
-	TRBV30	-	TRBJ2-7	CAALMSSYEQYF	TGTGCCGCCCTAATGAGCTCCTACGAGCAGTACTTC
-	TRBV5-1	TRBD1	TRBJ2-2	CASKVEGAGAGELFF	TGCGCCAGCAAGGTTGAGGGGGCCGGGGCCGGGGAGCTGTTTTTT
-	TRBV9	TRBD2	TRBJ2-3	CASSDGEGDTQYF	TGTGCCAGCAGCGACGGGGAGGGAGATACGCAGTATTTT
-	TRBV18	TRBD1	TRBJ1-5	CASSPSTGAGQPQHF	TGTGCCAGCTCACCCTCGACAGGGGCAGGGCAGCCCCAGCATTTT
once	TRBV5-1	-	TRBJ2-7	CASSLRTAASYEQYF	TGCGCCAGCAGCTTGAGGACAGCCGCCTCCTACGAGCAGTACTTC
-	TRBV28	-	TRBJ1-4	CASSSGQFLNEKLFF	TGTGCCAGCAGTTCCGGACAGTTCCTAAATGAAAAACTGTTTTTT
-	TRBV7-8	TRBD2	TRBJ2-7	CASSQNRGGAYEQYF	TGTGCCAGCAGCCAAAACCGGGGGGGAGCCTACGAGCAGTACTTC
-	TRBV27	-	TRBJ2-5	CASRSSGAQYF	TGTGCCAGCAGATCCAGCGGAGCCCAGTACTTC
-	TRBV4-1	-	TRBJ1-5	CASSQVRVSQPQHF	TGCGCCAGCAGCCAAGTCCGAGTGTCTCAGCCCCAGCATTTT
once	TRBV5-5	TRBD2	TRBJ2-3	CASSLALGRVPDTQYF	TGTGCCAGCAGCTTGGCCCTCGGGAGGGTACCAGATACGCAGTATTTT
-	TRBV2	TRBD2	TRBJ2-1	CASSKGAGGAYNEQFF	TGTGCCAGCAGCAAGGGTGCGGGAGGGGCGTATAATGAGCAGTTCTTC
once	TRBV5-4	-	TRBJ2-2	CASSSFFTGELFF	TGTGCCAGCAGCTCCTTCTTCACCGGGGAGCTGTTTTTT
-	TRBV21-1	-	TRBJ1-5	CASSRPGQKVYSNQPQHF	TGTGCCAGCAGCCGACCGGGACAGAAAGTGTATAGCAATCAGCCCCAGCATTTT
-	TRBV18	-	TRBJ2-7	CASSPRGNYEQYF	TGTGCCAGCTCACCACGCGGGAATTACGAGCAGTACTTC
-	TRBV5-6	-	TRBJ2-3	CASSIRGSDTQYF	TGTGCCAGCAGCATACGGGGATCAGATACGCAGTATTTT
once	TRBV5-4	TRBD2	TRBJ2-1	CASSLVPGLAGNEQFF	TGTGCCAGCAGCTTGGTTCCGGGACTAGCGGGCAATGAGCAGTTCTTC
few	TRBV28	TRBD1	TRBJ2-5	CASSLGTGGGQETQYF	TGTGCCAGCAGTTTAGGGACAGGGGGGGGCCAAGAGACCCAGTACTTC
few	TRBV19	-	TRBJ2-3	CASRPTSTDTQYF	TGTGCCAGTAGGCCTACTTCCACAGATACGCAGTATTTT
-	TRBV3-1/TRBV3-2	-	TRBJ2-3	CASSQRTDTQYF	TGTGCCAGCAGCCAACGTACAGATACGCAGTATTTT
-	TRBV7-9	TRBD2	TRBJ2-1	CASSGPGLAYSYNEQFF	TGTGCCAGCAGCGGTCCGGGACTAGCGTACTCCTACAATGAGCAGTTCTTC
-	TRBV3-1/TRBV3-2	-	TRBJ2-2	CASSSQVTGELFF	TGTGCCAGCAGCTCCCAGGTAACCGGGGAGCTGTTTTTT
few	TRBV27	-	TRBJ1-2	CASSLSQGYGYTF	TGTGCCAGCAGTTTAAGCCAGGGTTATGGCTACACCTTC
-	TRBV24-1	TRBD2	TRBJ2-7	CATSGTSGVTYEQYF	TGTGCCACCAGCGGGACTAGCGGGGTTACCTACGAGCAGTACTTC
-	TRBV28	-	TRBJ1-2	CASKVGGAYGYTF	TGTGCCAGCAAGGTAGGAGGGGCCTATGGCTACACCTTC
-	TRBV2	-	TRBJ1-3	CASRDSNSGNTIYF	TGTGCCAGCAGGGACAGTAACTCTGGAAACACCATATATTTT
-	TRBV2	-	TRBJ1-1	CASNNNRDTEAFF	TGTGCCAGCAACAATAACAGGGATACTGAAGCTTTCTTT
-	TRBV7-2	-	TRBJ1-3	CASSLRGPSSGNTIYF	TGTGCCAGCAGCTTAAGAGGGCCTTCCTCTGGAAACACCATATATTTT
-	TRBV7-9	TRBD1	TRBJ2-7	CASSLLTGGREEQYF	TGTGCCAGCAGCTTATTGACAGGGGGCAGAGAGGAGCAGTACTTC